This paragraph covers one TCR beta chain sequence. The sample comes from a study of blood T cell repertoires in COVID-19. Whole-study context: Researchers got acute and convalescent COVID-19 samples from the United States, Italy and Spain. PBMCs, B-cell-depleted T cells, or T cells provided the cDNA or gDNA that made up the material.

CDR1 and CDR2 (germline): KGHDR, SFDVKD. This CDR3 has 16 amino acids. The V and J ends lost 4 bases and 1 base, in that order; junction bases with no gene match: 8. Under the authors' procedure: Counts of nucleated cells, estimated from reference gene primer amplification, were obtained. Assay used: immunoSEQ multiplex PCR; TCRdb lists only in-frame clones, some missing. For V, J and clone size, that table is used; D and trimming come from the DNA. The profile shows roughly 200,000 clones, more than 80% of them singletons. The receptor comes from a young woman with COVID-19, enrolled during active disease. Sequencing was performed on peripheral blood. The rearrangement links TRBV24-1 to TRBJ2-5, with 7 positions matching TRBD1. The CDR3, as DNA: TGTGCCACCAGTGAGAGAGACAGGGACGTCCAAGAGACCCAGTACTTC. Protein sequence: CATSERDRDVQETQYF.